This record concerns one TCR beta chain sequence. Its antigen is unknown. The data were obtained in a study of cytomegalovirus exposure and HLA in healthy donors. Study-wide results and caveats: In all likelihood, a cluster of highly shared sequence variants was a sequencing artifact. Several V segments, TRBV6-2 and TRBV6-3 among them, could not be told apart and were dropped. A later analysis linked a missense variant in DCLRE1C to the trimming of TCR beta V and J genes. There were several of the most significant clusters that appeared linked to common viral pathogens in a later analysis.

In the PCR, 60 Vbeta and 13 Jbeta primers were used. Clones were read by immunoSEQ multiplex PCR, and TCRdb kept only the in-frame ones, dropping some. The profile covers tens of thousands of clones, with around three quarters appearing a single time and about 0.5% taken by the ten largest. The V gene lost 2 bases and the J gene lost 5 bases, with 7 bases spanning the gap. The CDR3 has 13 amino acids. The germline gives CDR1 ENHRY, CDR2 SYGVKD. This chain joins TRBV10-3 and TRBJ1-5; the D gene is possibly TRBD1 (5 bases). This receptor was identified in a man aged 30 to 45 in good health and CMV-seronegative. The source material was PBMCs. CDR3 in amino acids: CAISEGADQPQHF. Here the CDR3 DNA reads TGTGCCATCAGTGAGGGGGCGGATCAGCCCCAGCATTTT.